This TCR beta chain was recorded in a study of healthy donors' naive CD4 and CD8 T cells. This clonotype was seen a handful of times. TCR libraries were built from about 0.55 ug of total RNA by linear amplification. MiXCR was run by TCRdb on the reads, yielding one entry per CDR3 protein. The repertoire consists of approximately 200,000 distinct CDR3 sequences, with under 85% occurring once and the leading ten covering approximately 2.5%. The CDR3 is made up of 17 amino acids. The junction had 4 bases not matched to a gene; V was cut back by 2 bases and J by 3 bases. The germline gives CDR1 MGHRA, CDR2 YSYEKL.

The sequenced sample consisted of naive CD4+ and CD8+ T cells sorted from blood, pooled from several donors. This clonotype was obtained from a pool of human donors in good health; the sample pools cells from several healthy donors. This sequence joins TRBV4-1 and TRBJ2-1; the match to TRBD2 covers 13 bases. CDR3 sequence: CASSQTSGGDIYNEQFF. The CDR3 DNA is TGCGCCAGCAGCCAAACTAGCGGGGGGGACATCTACAATGAGCAGTTCTTC.